This TCR beta chain comes out of a study of T-cell reconstitution after alpha-beta-depleted transplantation in children. This clonotype was recorded once. A much larger clone lies one base from this, so it may be a read error. Unique molecular identifiers featured in how the TCRbeta library was prepared. A single record per CDR3 protein comes from TCRdb applying MiXCR to the PCR reads. The table includes around 300,000 distinct CDR3 sequences, 10% detected once. Losses at the gene ends were 8 bases for V and 4 bases for J; bases not matched to a gene: 18. The CDR3 consists of 17 residues. CDR1 and CDR2 (germline): MRHNA, SNTAGT.

V and J are TRBV6-4 and TRBJ2-5, with 8 bases matching TRBD2. The sample consisted of PBMCs, taken before TCRalphabeta/CD19-depleted stem cell transplant. The sequence was obtained from a boy in the first two years of life with acute myeloid leukemia, due to receive a stem cell transplant. CDR3 coding DNA: TGTGCCAGCTGCCAATATGCAAAACGGGAGGGCGGAGAGACCCAGTACTTC. Translation gives CASCQYAKREGGETQYF.